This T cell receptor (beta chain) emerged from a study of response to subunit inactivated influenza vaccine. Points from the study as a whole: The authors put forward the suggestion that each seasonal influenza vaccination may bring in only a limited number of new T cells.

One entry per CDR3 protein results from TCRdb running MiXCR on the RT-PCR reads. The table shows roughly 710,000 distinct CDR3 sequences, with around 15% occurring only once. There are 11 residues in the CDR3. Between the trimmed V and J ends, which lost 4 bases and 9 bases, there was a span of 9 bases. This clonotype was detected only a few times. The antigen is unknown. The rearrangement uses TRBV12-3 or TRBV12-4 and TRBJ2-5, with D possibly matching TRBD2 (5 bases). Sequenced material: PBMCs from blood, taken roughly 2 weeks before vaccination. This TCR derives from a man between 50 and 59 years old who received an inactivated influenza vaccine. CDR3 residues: CASSSDLAQYF. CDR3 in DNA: TGTGCCAGCAGTTCGGACTTGGCCCAGTACTTC.